The rows below give T cell receptor beta chains drawn from one sample of a study of T cell repertoires in cytomegalovirus infection. TCRdb itself ran the reads through MiXCR, one entry per CDR3 protein. The table records some 700,000 distinct CDR3 sequences, roughly 36% of them present only once. No antigen has been assigned to these receptors. The source material was cultured PBMCs, sampled from culture after CMV antigen stimulation. The receptor source for this set is a human donor in good health (CMV status not recorded). Some clones in this sample may be carry-over from other donors' samples. Each CDR3 is given with its conserved first and last residue. Fields, in order: clone size, J gene, D gene, V gene, CDR3 protein, CDR3 DNA. The D gene is left open where the match is weak. The size entry is marked missing in some rows and otherwise reads once, few, many or a size class.

>few|TRBJ2-3|TRBD1|TRBV5-4
CASSSGQVVDTQYF
TGTGCCAGCAGCTCGGGACAGGTGGTTGATACGCAGTATTTT
>few|TRBJ2-5|-|TRBV7-9
CASSSTRGTQETQYF
TGTGCCAGCAGCTCTACCCGAGGGACTCAAGAGACCCAGTACTTC
>many|TRBJ2-7|-|TRBV7-2
CASSQGGFSFYEQYF
TGTGCCAGCAGCCAAGGGGGTTTTAGTTTCTACGAGCAGTACTTC
>-|TRBJ2-7|-|TRBV7-9
CASSLVETLYEQYF
TGTGCCAGCAGCTTAGTCGAGACCCTCTACGAGCAGTACTTC
>few|TRBJ2-1|-|TRBV12-3/TRBV12-4
CASRLAGHYEQFF
TGTGCCAGCAGACTAGCTGGGCATTATGAGCAGTTCTTC
>-|TRBJ2-1|-|TRBV6-2/TRBV6-3
CASSYPQGGSFTREQFF
TGTGCCAGCAGTTACCCCCAGGGGGGGAGCTTTACGCGGGAGCAGTTCTTC
>once|TRBJ2-1|TRBD2|TRBV20-1
CSARDLSGAYNEQFF
TGCAGTGCTAGAGATCTAAGCGGGGCCTACAATGAGCAGTTCTTC
>once|TRBJ2-2|-|TRBV2
CASKGTKNTGELFF
TGTGCCAGCAAGGGGACCAAGAACACCGGGGAGCTGTTTTTT
>many|TRBJ1-2|TRBD1|TRBV7-2
CASSLARGYGYTF
TGTGCCAGCAGCTTGGCCAGGGGGTATGGCTACACCTTC
>-|TRBJ2-7|TRBD1|TRBV4-1
CASSHPGGSPSQYF
TGCGCCAGCAGCCACCCAGGGGGCTCCCCTTCGCAGTACTTC
>-|TRBJ2-7|-|TRBV6-5
CASTPMGSHEQYF
TGTGCCAGCACCCCCATGGGTTCCCACGAGCAGTACTTC
>few|TRBJ2-1|TRBD1|TRBV12-5
CASGWDRDHNEQFF
TGTGCTAGTGGTTGGGACAGGGACCACAATGAGCAGTTCTTC
>few|TRBJ2-1|TRBD2|TRBV7-9
CASSLGLGASGSSYNEQFF
TGTGCCAGCAGCTTAGGTCTCGGGGCTAGCGGAAGCTCCTACAATGAGCAGTTCTTC
>-|TRBJ2-2|-|TRBV9
CAGARGTSTGELFF
TGTGCCGGGGCCCGCGGGACGAGCACCGGGGAGCTGTTTTTT
>few|TRBJ1-1|-|TRBV20-1
CSAMGVTNTEAFF
TGCAGTGCCATGGGGGTGACCAACACTGAAGCTTTCTTT
>-|TRBJ1-2|-|TRBV28
CASSMFNGYTF
TGTGCCAGCAGTATGTTCAATGGCTACACCTTC
>-|TRBJ2-2|TRBD1|TRBV2
CASSVGQATTGELFF
TGTGCCAGCAGTGTGGGACAGGCAACCACCGGGGAGCTGTTTTTT
>few|TRBJ1-1|-|TRBV7-6
CASSYDRRSEAFF
TGTGCCAGCAGCTACGACAGGAGGTCGGAAGCTTTCTTT
>-|TRBJ2-3|-|TRBV6-5
CASSPYWGAPRDTQYF
TGTGCCAGCAGCCCATATTGGGGGGCCCCACGAGATACGCAGTATTTT
>few|TRBJ1-1|-|TRBV18
CASSRPGLKNTEAFF
TGTGCCAGCTCACGACCGGGACTGAAGAACACTGAAGCTTTCTTT
>few|TRBJ2-2|-|TRBV28
CASSPSPRTVDTGELFF
TGTGCCAGCAGCCCGTCTCCCCGGACAGTTGACACCGGGGAGCTGTTTTTT
>many|TRBJ2-5|-|TRBV7-2
CASSLVSAFDGTQYF
TGTGCCAGCAGCTTAGTATCCGCTTTTGATGGGACCCAGTACTTC
>-|TRBJ2-2|-|TRBV10-3
CAISGAAGAPTLNTGELFF
TGTGCCATCAGTGGTGCGGCGGGGGCCCCCACCCTCAACACCGGGGAGCTGTTTTTT
>-|TRBJ2-3|-|TRBV2
CASNTYRAVSTDTQYF
TGTGCCAGCAATACCTACAGGGCCGTTAGCACAGATACGCAGTATTTT
>-|TRBJ2-6|-|TRBV6-9
CASSSGPSGANVLTF
TGTGCCAGCAGCTCGGGACCATCTGGGGCCAACGTCCTGACTTTC
>many|TRBJ1-1|-|TRBV6-1
CASSEGGTEAFF
TGTGCCAGCAGTGAGGGTGGCACTGAAGCTTTCTTT
>few|TRBJ1-2|TRBD1|TRBV6-1
CASPPDRESYGYTF
TGTGCCAGCCCCCCCGACAGGGAGTCCTATGGCTACACCTTC
>many|TRBJ2-7|-|TRBV6-2/TRBV6-3
CASSYDPPYRVGDEQYF
TGTGCCAGCAGTTACGATCCCCCGTACCGGGTAGGGGACGAGCAGTACTTC